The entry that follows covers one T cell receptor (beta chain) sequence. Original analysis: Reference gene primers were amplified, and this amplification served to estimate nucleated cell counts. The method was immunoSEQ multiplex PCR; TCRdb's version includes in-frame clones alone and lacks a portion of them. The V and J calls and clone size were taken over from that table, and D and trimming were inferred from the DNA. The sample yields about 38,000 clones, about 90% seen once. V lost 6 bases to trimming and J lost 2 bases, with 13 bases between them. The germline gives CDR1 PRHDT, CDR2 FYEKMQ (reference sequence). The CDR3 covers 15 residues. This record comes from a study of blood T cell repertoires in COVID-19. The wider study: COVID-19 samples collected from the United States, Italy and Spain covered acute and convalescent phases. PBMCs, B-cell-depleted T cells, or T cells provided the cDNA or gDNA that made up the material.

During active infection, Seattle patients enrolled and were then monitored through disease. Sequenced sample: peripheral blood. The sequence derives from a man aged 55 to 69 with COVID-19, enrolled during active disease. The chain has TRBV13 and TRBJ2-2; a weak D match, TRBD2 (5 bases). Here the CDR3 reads CASSPRRINTGELFF. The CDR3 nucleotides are TGTGCCAGCAGTCCACGGAGGATTAACACCGGGGAGCTGTTTTTT.